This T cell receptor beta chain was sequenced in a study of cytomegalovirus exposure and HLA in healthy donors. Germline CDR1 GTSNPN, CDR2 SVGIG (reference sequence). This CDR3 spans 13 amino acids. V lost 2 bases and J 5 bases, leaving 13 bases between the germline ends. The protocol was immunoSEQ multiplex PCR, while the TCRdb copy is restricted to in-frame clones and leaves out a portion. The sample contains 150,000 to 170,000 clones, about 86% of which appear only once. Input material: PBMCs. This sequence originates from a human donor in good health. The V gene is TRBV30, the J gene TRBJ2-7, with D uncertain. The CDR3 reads CAWSNTAADEQYF. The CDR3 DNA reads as TGTGCCTGGAGTAATACAGCAGCCGACGAGCAGTACTTC.